This TCR beta chain was obtained from a study of molecular identifiers for immune sequencing clone quantification (dated by TCRdb to 2016 to 2019). As for the study more broadly: In a replicate experiment, RNA from about 19,000 or 110,000 naive CD8 T cells was split into five aliquots, four of which were sequenced. This methods study used CD8 T cells to benchmark TCR RNA copy counting and molecular-identifier clustering-based TCR repertoire sequencing (MIDCIRS). Results the study describes overall, beyond this receptor: Spiked-in Jurkat TCR RNA equivalent to a single cell was reported to be detectable even among approximately 900,000 naive CD8 T cells. Highly expanded clone sizes could be underestimated if identical TCR molecules share a barcode. Modeling gave around 2.7 recovered TCR RNA copies per cell versus 8 to 10 by digital PCR, implying around 30% capture efficiency. Naive libraries contained spiked-in Jurkat TCR RNA (around eleven copies' worth), which is not part of the donor repertoire. When barcode sub-clustering was not used, chimeric consensus sequences inflated TCR diversity, with chimeras reaching as high as 47%. In CMV-specific effector cells, clones with more than 20 RNA copies contained over 97% of molecules, whereas in naive cells such clones contained under 1% of molecules.

Ten or more counts support this clonotype. Its antigen remains undetermined. No clone much larger than this one lies a single base away; base qualities are absent. Library preparation was by PCR. The run used an Illumina HiSeq 4000. Preparation of bulk TCR libraries followed a previously described approach, with the TCR primers listed in Table S5. Purification of total RNA was performed with the Qiagen AllPrep DNA/RNA kit. Before analysis, reads from multiple sequencing runs of the same library were pooled. The paper's data handling went like this. Only reads with exact TCR constant sequence were kept, trimmed to 150 nt, and grouped by their 12-nt molecular barcodes. Reads inside each barcode group were sub-clustered using a 15% Levenshtein threshold, and a quality-weighted consensus sequence was constructed for each RNA molecule. Non-functional sequences were discarded, and so were lower-count sequences lying one edit away from another sequence. Based on fitting two negative binomial distributions, any barcode sub-cluster with under 20% of the maximum read count was discarded. The public reads were reanalyzed by TCRdb: fastp trimming at Q25, MiXCR alignment, in-frame beta chains only. When rows share a CDR3 protein, they turn into one entry using the most common DNA and genes. TCRdb's processing, not the authors', yielded these V and J calls. This sample comprises some 320,000 distinct CDR3 sequences, around 21% of them detected only once. The ten largest clones represent about 0.81% of the sample.

Naive CD8 T cell libraries were made from around 18,000 to 910,000 sorted cells using 10%, 30% or 50% of purified RNA. Naive CD8 T cells, defined as CD8+CD4-CCR7+CD45RA+, were FACS-sorted into RLT Plus buffer on a BD FACSAria II. To test detection sensitivity, Jurkat RNA equal to around nine TCR copies was added to samples of about 18,000-1,100,000 naive CD8 T cells. CD8 T cells were enriched using RosetteSep CD8+ T Cell Enrichment Cocktail and Ficoll-Paque, and the enriched cells then underwent ACK red cell lysis. CDR1 and CDR2, per the germline V gene (reference sequence), are MNHEY and SMNVEV. Trimming takes 9 bases from V and 0 bases from J, and the germline ends sit 18 bases apart. From the cysteine up to the phenylalanine, the CDR3 has a length of 17 residues. Here the CDR3 DNA is all that survives: 51 bases in frame from base 1.

This sequence originates from a human donor in good health. Some libraries in this study had Jurkat cell RNA spiked in. Recombination joined TRBV27 with TRBJ2-6; TRBD1 is perhaps the D gene, given 6 matching bases. The sequenced sample was naive CD8+ T cells from blood, with Jurkat cell RNA spiked in. The cell subset or site label, read with the paper, signifies: FACS-sorted CD8+CD4-CCR7+CD45RA+ naive T cells. The CDR3 sequence is CASTDGQPFSGANVLTF. The nucleotide sequence reads TGTGCCAGTACGGACGGACAGCCCTTCTCTGGGGCCAACGTCCTGACTTTC. The full variable domain, completed from the reference TRBV27 and TRBJ2-6 proteins outside the CDR3, reads EAQVTQNPRYLITVTGKKLTVTCSQNMNHEYMSWYRQDPGLGLRQIYYSMNVEVTDKGDVPEGYKVSRKEKRNFPLILESPSPNQTSLYFCASTDGQPFSGANVLTFGAGSRLTVL.